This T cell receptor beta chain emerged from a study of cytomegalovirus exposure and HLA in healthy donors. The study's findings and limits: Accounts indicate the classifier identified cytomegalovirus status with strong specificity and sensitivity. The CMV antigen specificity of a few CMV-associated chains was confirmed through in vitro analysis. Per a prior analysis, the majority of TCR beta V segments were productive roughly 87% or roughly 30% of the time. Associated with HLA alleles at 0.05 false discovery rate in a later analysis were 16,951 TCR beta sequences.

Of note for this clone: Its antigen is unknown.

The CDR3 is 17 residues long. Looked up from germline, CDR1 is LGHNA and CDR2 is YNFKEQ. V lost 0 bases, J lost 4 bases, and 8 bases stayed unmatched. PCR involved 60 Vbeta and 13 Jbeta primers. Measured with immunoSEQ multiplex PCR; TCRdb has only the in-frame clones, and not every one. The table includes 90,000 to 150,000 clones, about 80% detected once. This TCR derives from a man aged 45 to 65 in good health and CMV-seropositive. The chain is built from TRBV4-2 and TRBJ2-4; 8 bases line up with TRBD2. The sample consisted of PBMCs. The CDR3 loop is CASSQDPASSGKNIQYF. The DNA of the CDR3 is TGTGCCAGCAGCCAAGACCCCGCGTCTAGCGGGAAAAACATTCAGTACTTC.